The 3 T cell receptor beta chains below come from one sample, sequenced in a study of cytomegalovirus exposure and HLA in healthy donors. The PCR contained 60 Vbeta and 13 Jbeta primers. Here immunoSEQ multiplex PCR was the method, and the copy in TCRdb shows in-frame clones only, minus some. The sample lists 90,000 to 150,000 clones; approximately 76% were seen once. Sequencing used PBMCs. These receptors were collected from a man aged 45-60 years in good health and CMV-seropositive.

This clone was recorded once. The chain employs TRBV18 and TRBJ1-2; the match to TRBD1 covers 7 bases. The CDR3 is made up of 14 amino acids. Germline-derived CDR1 and CDR2 are KGHSH and LQKENI. Trimming took 4 bases from V and 2 from J; bases not matched to a gene: 4. As DNA, the CDR3 is TGTGCCAGCTCACAAGGGGGCCGGAACTATGGCTACACCTTC. This sequence encodes CASSQGGRNYGYTF.

This clone has more than one count but fewer than ten. The genes are TRBV7-8 and TRBJ2-2; 7 bases map to TRBD1. Germline CDR1 reads SGHVS; CDR2 reads FQNEAQ. The CDR3 totals 15 residues. The V gene end was trimmed by 2 bases and the J gene end by 4 bases; junction bases not matched to a gene: 4. CDR3 in DNA: TGTGCCAGCAGCTTAATGGACAGGCCCACCGGGGAGCTGTTTTTT. Protein: CASSLMDRPTGELFF.

The chain combines TRBV18 with TRBJ2-7, with D maybe TRBD2 (5 bases). CDR1 is KGHSH, CDR2 LQKENI, per germline. This CDR3 region has 14 residues. V shed 6 bases and J shed 0 bases, with 12 bases lying between them. The CDR3 loop reads CASSPRSGSYEQYF. CDR3 in DNA: TGTGCCAGCTCCCCTAGGAGCGGCTCCTACGAGCAGTACTTC.